This TCR beta chain is from a study of blood T cells in healthy people across ages. J lost 6 bases, V lost 4 bases, and 9 bases had no gene match. This CDR3 contains 14 residues. Looked up from germline, CDR1 is GTSNPN and CDR2 is SVGIG (reference sequence). Primed by a sample-barcoded 5' primer and a J-beta primer mix, a second PCR proceeded for 7 to 11 cycles. A single record per CDR3 protein comes from TCRdb applying MiXCR to the 5' RACE reads. The sample consists of around 940,000 distinct CDR3 sequences, just over 50% of them appearing once. V and J are TRBV30 and TRBJ1-5; the match to TRBD1 covers 7 bases. Sequenced sample: blood. The receptor was derived from a woman aged 60 to 75 in good health. The CDR3 region is CAWTITGVGQPQHF. The CDR3, as DNA: TGTGCCTGGACGATTACAGGGGTTGGTCAGCCCCAGCATTTT.